Shown below are 5 T cell receptor beta chains from a single sample sequenced in a study of CD8 T cells in Susac syndrome. Reverse transcription used roughly 0.45 to 1 ug RNA and random hexamers. TCRdb re-called the immunoSEQ multiplex PCR reads with MiXCR, one entry per CDR3 protein. Of 200,000 to 250,000 distinct CDR3 sequences in the sample, approximately 94% were seen once. Sequencing was carried out using CD4+ T cells from PBMCs. The receptor set was obtained from a human donor with Susac syndrome.

The chain recombines TRBV18 with TRBJ2-1; D gene uncertain. The CDR3 consists of 12 residues. The V end was cut by 3 bases, the J end by 7 bases, with 7 bases between. Germline assignment: CDR1 KGHSH and CDR2 LQKENI. The CDR3 protein is CASSPLRNEQFF. The CDR3 DNA reads as TGTGCCAGCTCACCCCTAAGGAATGAGCAGTTCTTC.

The V and J genes are TRBV20-1 and TRBJ2-1; either TRBD1 or TRBD2 may supply D (5 bases each). The CDR3 spans 16 residues. Germline CDR1 DFQATT, CDR2 SNEGSKA (reference sequence). The germline V and J ends were trimmed by 6 bases and 0 bases, with 18 bases remaining between them. The CDR3 loop is CSAPLEGRGSYNEQFF. CDR3 nucleotide sequence: TGCAGTGCCCCCCTTGAGGGACGCGGCTCCTACAATGAGCAGTTCTTC.

This clonotype came up once. V is TRBV25-1 and J is TRBJ2-2; TRBD1 aligns across 7 bases. This CDR3 has 16 residues. Trimming cost V 6 bases and J 0 bases; bases outside gene matches: 7. The germline V gene has CDR1 MGHDK and CDR2 SYGVNS. The chain's CDR3 is CASRFTGAPNTGELFF. The CDR3 DNA is TGTGCCAGCAGGTTTACAGGGGCCCCGAACACCGGGGAGCTGTTTTTT.

The rearrangement links TRBV20-1 to TRBJ2-7; 9 nucleotides match TRBD1. Germline V gene lookup returns CDR1 DFQATT and CDR2 SNEGSKA (reference sequence). The V gene end was trimmed by 5 bases and the J gene end by 0 bases; junction bases not matched to a gene: 8. The CDR3 length is 15 residues. The CDR3 region is CSAGSGTGLSYEQYF. The CDR3 DNA follows: TGCAGTGCTGGTTCCGGGACAGGGCTCTCCTACGAGCAGTACTTC.

In the case of this clonotype: A junction end diverges from the germline sequence, so it may reflect a read error. This chain joins TRBV13 and TRBJ1-1, with a tentative D call TRBD1 (5 bases). Germline V gene data show CDR1 as PRHDT and CDR2 as FYEKMQ (reference sequence). The CDR3 totals 13 residues. CDR3 loop: CASSLGVDTEAFF. Here the CDR3 DNA reads TGTGCCAGCAGCTTGGGGGTGGACACCGAAGCTTTCTTT. Supplemented by reference TRBV13 and TRBJ1-1, the full variable domain reads AAGVIQSPRHLIKEKRETATLKCYPIPRHDTVYWYQQGPGQDPQFLISFYEKMQSDKGSIPDRFSAQQFSDYHSELNMSSLELGDSALYFCASSLGVDTEAFFGQGTRLTVV.